This TCR beta chain came from a study of T-cell reconstitution after alpha-beta-depleted transplantation in children. Molecular barcoding with unique molecular identifiers was used for the TCRbeta library. TCRdb reanalysed the PCR reads using MiXCR and keeps one entry per CDR3 protein. The sample records about 870,000 distinct CDR3 sequences, roughly 15% being singletons. The CDR3 covers 12 residues. Germline V gene sequence: CDR1 SQVTM, CDR2 ANQGSEA. V lost 5 bases and J lost 4, with 11 bases in between. The V call is TRBV29-1, the J call TRBJ2-5; D is perhaps TRBD2 (5 bases). The sample was PBMCs, mostly from graft donor cells, taken 360 days after TCRalphabeta/CD19-depleted stem cell transplant. This TCR derives from a male patient between 5 and 17 years old who had a stem cell transplant for acute lymphoblastic leukemia, so the T cells may come from the graft donor. The CDR3 DNA is TGCAGCGTTCCCCCCAGCGGAGAGACCCAGTACTTC. Residues: CSVPPSGETQYF. Full variable domain (rest looked up from reference TRBV29-1 and TRBJ2-5): SAVISQKPSRDICQRGTSLTIQCQVDSQVTMMFWYRQQPGQSLTLIATANQGSEATYESGFVIDKFPISRPNLTFSTLTVSNMSPEDSSIYLCSVPPSGETQYFGPGTRLLVL.